The entry below describes one TCR beta chain. Its target antigen remains unknown. The input lacks base qualities; no much larger clone sits a single base away. High-throughput TCR beta sequencing profiled peripheral blood CD8+ and CD4+ T cells from healthy donors, Susac syndrome patients and multiple sclerosis patients. Susac syndrome patients met recently defined diagnostic criteria for definite or probable disease. Bulk CD8+ and CD4+ T cells were purified magnetically by negative isolation, whereas CD8+ TEMRA cells were enriched by FACS. Blood was drawn into EDTA tubes, processed within 24 hours, and PBMCs were isolated by density gradient centrifugation. PBMCs intended for TCR sequencing were frozen in liquid nitrogen and were later thawed in a 37 degrees C water bath. Purity of sorted or isolated CD4+, CD8+ and CD8+ TEMRA cells was at least 90%. RNA was extracted with the RNeasy kit and about 0.5 to 1 ug was reverse transcribed using random hexamers. TCR beta CDR3 regions were amplified with the immunoSEQ multiplex PCR assay covering 54 Vbeta and 13 Jbeta segments. PCR amplification bias was corrected using a synthetic template baseline for primer optimization and computational correction. Under the source paper's analysis protocol: Reads were assigned to V, D and J genes according to IMGT and analyzed in immunoSEQ Analyzer, with only productive sequences retained. Clonality was computed as one minus Shannon entropy normalized by log2 of the number of productive unique sequences. For each patient and control, public and private clones were evaluated within the 100 most prevalent clones. A clone was defined as Susac-specific if it was absent from the healthy and MS cohorts, from around 960 published viral clones and from other ImmuneACCESS disease sequences. TCRdb trimmed the raw reads at Q25, called clones with MiXCR and kept productive beta chains. Each entry is one CDR3 protein sequence, shown with its most common DNA and genes. TCRdb, not the original authors, processed these V and J calls. The sample records under 250,000 distinct CDR3 sequences, less than 95% of which are singletons. The ten top clones hold 0.15% to 0.2% of the sample.

These data originate in a study of CD8 T cells in Susac syndrome (dated by TCRdb to about 2019). Regarding the study in general: Among the Susac syndrome patients who were sequenced, clinically active disease was present in 5 or 6 and clinical remission was observed in fewer than 10. Repertoire sequencing was used to test whether CD8+ T cell activation and differentiation in Susac syndrome was antigen driven. At the time of blood withdrawal, Susac syndrome patients were either therapy-naive, taking corticosteroids (with some also receiving IVIg), or on IVIg alone. What the study reported, not specific to this receptor: The number of individuals in the TCR sequencing and HLA analysis was recognized as being relatively small. In patients with Susac syndrome, the CD4+ T cell repertoire showed no detectable clonal expansion.

V ends up 3 bases short and J 4 bases short, with an unmatched junction base count of 6. Reading from cysteine to phenylalanine, the CDR3 counts 15 amino acids. Only the CDR3 portion is preserved as DNA: 45 bases, with reading frame beginning at the first base. Sequencing was done on a sample of CD4+ T cells from PBMCs. The sequence links TRBV12-3 or TRBV12-4 to TRBJ2-5, with 9 junctional bases fitting TRBD2. The sequence was obtained from a human donor with Susac syndrome. The nucleotides are TGTGCCAGCAGTTTTTTAAAAGCGGGGGGAGAGACCCAGTACTTC. Its protein is CASSFLKAGGETQYF.